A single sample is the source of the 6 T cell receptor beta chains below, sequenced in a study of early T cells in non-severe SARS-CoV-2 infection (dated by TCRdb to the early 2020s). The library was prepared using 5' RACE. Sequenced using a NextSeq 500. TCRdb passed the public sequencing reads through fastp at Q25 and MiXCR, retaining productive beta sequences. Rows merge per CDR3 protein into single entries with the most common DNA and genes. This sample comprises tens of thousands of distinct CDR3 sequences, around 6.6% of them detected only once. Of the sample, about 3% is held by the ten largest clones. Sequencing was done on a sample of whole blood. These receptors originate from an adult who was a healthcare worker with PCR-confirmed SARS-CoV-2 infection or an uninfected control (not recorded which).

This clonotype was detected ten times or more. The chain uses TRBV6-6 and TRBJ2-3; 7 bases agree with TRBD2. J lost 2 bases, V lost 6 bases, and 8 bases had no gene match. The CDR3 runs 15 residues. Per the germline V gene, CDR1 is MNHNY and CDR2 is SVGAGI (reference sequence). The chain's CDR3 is CASSPASGDTDTQYF. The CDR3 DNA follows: TGTGCCAGCAGCCCTGCTAGCGGAGACACAGATACGCAGTATTTT.

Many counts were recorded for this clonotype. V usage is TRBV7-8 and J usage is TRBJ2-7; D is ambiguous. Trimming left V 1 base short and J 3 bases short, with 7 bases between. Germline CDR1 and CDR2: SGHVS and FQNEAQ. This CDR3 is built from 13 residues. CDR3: CASSLDEIYEQYF. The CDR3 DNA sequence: TGTGCCAGCAGCTTAGACGAAATCTACGAGCAGTACTTC.

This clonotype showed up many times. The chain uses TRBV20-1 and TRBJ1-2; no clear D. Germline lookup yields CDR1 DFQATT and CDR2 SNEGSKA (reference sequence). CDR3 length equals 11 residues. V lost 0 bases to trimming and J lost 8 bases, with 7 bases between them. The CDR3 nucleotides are TGCAGTGCTAGAGATAAAAGAGGCTACACCTTC. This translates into CSARDKRGYTF.

This CDR3 is CATFVTPGAEAFF. The CDR3 DNA reads as TGTGCCACGTTTGTTACCCCAGGGGCTGAAGCTTTCTTT. This chain uses TRBV18 with TRBJ1-1; D possibly corresponds to TRBD1 (6 bases). Per germline, CDR1 KGHSH and CDR2 LQKENI. The CDR3 is made up of 13 amino acids. V dropped 10 bases and J dropped 6 bases, with 18 bases sitting between them. The complete variable domain, with remaining parts taken from reference TRBV18 and TRBJ1-1, reads NAGVMQNPRHLVRRRGQEARLRCSPMKGHSHVYWYRQLPEEGLKFMVYLQKENIIDESGMPKERFSAEFPKEGPSILRIQQVVRGDSAAYFCATFVTPGAEAFFGQGTRLTVV.

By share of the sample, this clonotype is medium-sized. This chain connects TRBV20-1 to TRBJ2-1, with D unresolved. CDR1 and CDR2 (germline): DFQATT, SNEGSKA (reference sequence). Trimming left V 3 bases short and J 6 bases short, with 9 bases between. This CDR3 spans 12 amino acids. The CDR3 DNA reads TGCAGTGCTAGTTCTGGATTCAATGAGCAGTTCTTC. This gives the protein CSASSGFNEQFF.

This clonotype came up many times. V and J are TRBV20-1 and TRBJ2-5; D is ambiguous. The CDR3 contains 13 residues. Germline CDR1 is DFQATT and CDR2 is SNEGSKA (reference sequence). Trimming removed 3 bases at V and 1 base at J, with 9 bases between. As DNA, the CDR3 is TGCAGTGCTAGTTTAACAAGCCAAGAGACCCAGTACTTC. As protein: CSASLTSQETQYF.